This TCR beta chain was profiled in a study of T cells in Graves' hyperthyroidism and ophthalmopathy. Whole-study findings and limits: Model output signaled ophthalmopathy a median 6.5 months ahead of onset.

This clonotype has more than one count but fewer than ten. Its target is unknown. Using RNA transcripts as the source, TCR beta CDR3 regions were amplified. With the HTBI primer set, the TCR CDR3 went through a first round of RT-PCR. One entry per CDR3 protein, called by TCRdb with MiXCR from the multiplex PCR reads. The sample consists of 490,000 or so distinct CDR3 sequences, 20% to 25% of them appearing once. Clinical symptoms, serum thyroxine, TRAb, thyroid ultrasound and orbital computed tomography established diagnosis. The specimen was blood. This TCR was recovered from a woman in her seventies with Graves' ophthalmopathy.

CDR3 coding DNA: TGTGCCAGCAGACCAGGGTCGGGGAACACTGAAGCTTTCTTT. It yields the protein CASRPGSGNTEAFF. The chain is built from TRBV7-2 and TRBJ1-1, with D maybe TRBD1 (5 bases). Between the trimmed V and J ends, which lost 6 bases and 1 base, there was a span of 12 bases. Germline CDR1 SGHTA, CDR2 FQGNSA. This CDR3 has 14 amino acids. The entire variable domain, with the rest obtained from reference TRBV7-2 and TRBJ1-1, is as follows: GAGVSQSPSNKVTEKGKDVELRCDPISGHTALYWYRQSLGQGLEFLIYFQGNSAPDKSGLPSDRFSAERTGGSVSTLTIQRTQQEDSAVYLCASRPGSGNTEAFFGQGTRLTVV.